These T cell receptor beta chains were read from a single sample in a study of identifying expanded T cells in peripheral blood. Assay used: immunoSEQ multiplex PCR; TCRdb lists only in-frame clones, some missing. The sample shows around 94,000 clones, approximately 90% of them seen only once. Sequencing was done on a sample of blood. The receptors here all came from a person aged 18 to 75 in good health. Each CDR3 is given with its conserved first and last residue. The order of the fields is CDR3 protein, J gene, V gene, clone size. Size values are once, few and many counts, or a class for expanded clones, and some rows have none.

CATPPGTYQETQYF,TRBJ2-5,TRBV6-1,once
CASSQQRNTEAFF,TRBJ1-1,TRBV7-3,NA
CASSLGDFYEQYF,TRBJ2-7,TRBV5-4,few
CASRTGGYSSGNTIYF,TRBJ1-3,TRBV19,once
CASSYAQGNSGNTIYF,TRBJ1-3,TRBV6-5,NA
CASSLEAGPFLEQFF,TRBJ2-1,TRBV5-1,few
CASSLQGEVAFF,TRBJ1-1,TRBV28,NA
CAISESTGSEAFF,TRBJ1-1,TRBV10-3,NA
CASSVSYTEAFF,TRBJ1-1,TRBV19,NA
CASSTGGSYEQYF,TRBJ2-7,TRBV7-9,NA
CASRVLADQETQYF,TRBJ2-5,TRBV28,once
CASSSRGVKGDGYTF,TRBJ1-2,TRBV7-3,NA
CASSLVVWGTGGTDTQYF,TRBJ2-3,TRBV5-1,NA
CASSPVEGSAEAFF,TRBJ1-1,TRBV18,NA
CSVEEPVSRGGYNEQFF,TRBJ2-1,TRBV29-1,once
CASSLAGLVGEQFF,TRBJ2-1,TRBV7-9,NA
CASSLYPTSRRKGGTDTQYF,TRBJ2-3,TRBV7-3,NA
CASSNGQGRNEKLFF,TRBJ1-4,TRBV6-6,NA
CASSLLSFSGAQTEAFF,TRBJ1-1,TRBV7-8,NA
CSVAVLTGGPLEAFF,TRBJ1-1,TRBV29-1,NA
CASSERRGDYNEQFF,TRBJ2-1,TRBV2,NA
CASSAGSGGYTF,TRBJ1-2,TRBV25-1,NA
CASSLDLKDSYEQYF,TRBJ2-7,TRBV11-2,NA
CASSGEAGDYGYTF,TRBJ1-2,TRBV2,NA
CASSIGPGGQEKLFF,TRBJ1-4,TRBV19,NA
CASSLGPGLAGYNEQFF,TRBJ2-1,TRBV11-2,few